This T cell receptor beta chain derives from a study of cytomegalovirus exposure and HLA in healthy donors (dated by TCRdb to between 2016 and 2019). With regard to the full study: According to an earlier analysis of 450 to 650 of the donors, 150 million to 200 million T cells yielded 90 million to 130 million unique TCR beta sequences and less than 300 Gb of sequence data. Roughly 300 gigabases of sequencing data and approximately 85 million unique TCR sequences were included in an early release covering 550 to 650 HLA-typed donors. Of the 398 genotyped donors, 81% were placed in the genetic ancestry cluster associated with self-reported Caucasian donors. The study aimed to test whether cataloging public T cell receptors could reveal signatures of past pathogen exposure. The study used immunosequencing to profile the T cell repertoires of approximately 650 subjects and linked those repertoires to cytomegalovirus serostatus. Besides the first cohort of 550 to 750 subjects, a separate validation cohort made up of 95 to 150 different subjects was used. High-throughput TCR immunosequencing, statistical association of individual TCRs with disease status, and machine learning were combined to predict cytomegalovirus infection status. In a later analysis, previously published TCR beta repertoires from about 670 donors were re-analyzed and high-resolution HLA genotyping was added so that TCR occurrence patterns could be studied. Rather than drawing on any new phenotypic data, the later analysis identified candidate immune exposures from TCR beta sequences and the way those sequences occurred across donors. An earlier analysis of roughly 580 of the donors used high-throughput TCR beta sequencing to judge whether each TCR beta V gene segment behaved as functional or pseudogenic. Donor age, sex, ethnicity and CMV serostatus were compiled alongside the repertoire data. Genome-wide SNP genotypes for about three fifths of the roughly 700 donors were used in a later genetic analysis, which treated that subset as a discovery cohort. All discovery cohort repertoires had been generated on a single sequencing platform. HLA typing included class I and class II loci at four-digit resolution. Typing coverage differed by locus: A, B, C, DRB1 and DQB1 were typed in about 629-630 donors, DQA1 in 500 to 550, DPA1 in around 610, and DPB1 in 400 to 490. A handful of DR-DQ haplotypes were handled as single units for association and clustering because linkage in the cohort was strong. Among 398 genotyped donors of the cohort, an average of 235,054 unique TCR beta nucleotide sequences were sequenced per donor, 15% to 20% of them non-productive.

Details on this clone: The target of this receptor is not known. No clone much larger than this one lies a single base away; base qualities are absent.

The CDR3 has 17 amino acids, counting the end cysteine and phenylalanine. Of all the DNA, just the CDR3 is kept, 51 bases in frame from base 1. The junction shows trimming of 5 bases on V and 3 bases on J, plus 19 bases between the germline ends. Per the germline V gene, SGHVS is the CDR1 and FQNEAQ is the CDR2. The library was obtained by the immunoSEQ multiplex PCR assay. The multiplex PCR relied on a mix of 60 forward primers for TCR Vbeta segments and 13 reverse primers for TCR Jbeta segments. Amplification of the CDR3 region of rearranged TCR beta genes was performed with a multiplex PCR assay on genomic DNA. The Illumina HiSeq System was used to sequence the amplified TCR beta libraries as 87-base-pair reads. The study's processing was this. A later analysis tallied approximately 87 million unique TCR beta chains across the 660 or so repertoires, and roughly 11 million of those chains were shared by two or more donors. Raw reads were error-corrected and collapsed into unique sequences by a nearest-neighbor algorithm in which closely related sequences were merged to remove PCR and sequencing errors. Alignment of CDR3 sequences to IMGT reference sequences was used to assign V, D and J gene segments. Each retained sequence needed at least a six-nucleotide match to both a V gene segment and a J gene segment. A rearrangement counted as productive if the CDR3 had no stop codons and remained in frame with V and J, and every other rearrangement counted as non-productive. Following IMGT convention, CDR3 was defined as the stretch from the second conserved V-encoded cysteine to the conserved J-encoded phenylalanine. In an earlier analysis of more than 550 of the donors, sequences lacking an unambiguous match to a single V gene segment were excluded. In an earlier analysis of approximately 610 of the donors, V segments were called functional above 56.7% productive rearrangements and were called segregating when the between-donor standard deviation exceeded 5%. A statistical classification framework was built to diagnose cytomegalovirus status from the catalog of TCR beta chain sequences. In a later analysis, TCR nucleotide sequences were compared against IMGT/GENE-DB human TR gene sequences so that V and J genes could be assigned. Using the TCRdist pipeline, a later analysis assigned CDR3 sequences along with most-parsimonious VDJ recombination scenarios. In a later analysis, each TCR beta chain was defined by its CDR3 amino acid sequence together with its V-gene family, and reads without a unique V-gene family were excluded. A later analysis removed roughly 590 highly shared, low-generation-probability nucleotide sequences to deal with suspected cross-contamination and a sequencing artifact. A later analysis calculated a clonal expansion index for each public chain from normalized within-repertoire ranks of inferred template counts. In a later analysis, generation probabilities were computed with a VDJ recombination model fitted to out-of-frame rearrangements, and the resulting probabilities were checked against IGoR. In a later analysis, hypergeometric tests were used to score TCR-TCR, TCR-HLA and TCR-CMV co-occurrence, with a repertoire-size bias correction applied to TCR pairs. In a later analysis, false discovery rates were estimated by permuting HLA or CMV assignments 20 times. A later analysis grouped co-occurring TCRs with DBSCAN, adding TCRdist sequence similarity when clustering within HLA-allele-positive subsets. Co-occurrence clustering excluded repertoires with fewer than 30,000 or more than 120,000 public chains, plus five with anomalous nucleotide sharing. TCRdb obtained this table from immuneACCESS and retained in-frame rearrangements with V and J assigned. These tables miss some clones; where compared with another copy, unresolved V genes account for less than half of the shortfall, and the remainder is unexplained. The V and J calls and clone size are taken from that table; D and trimming were inferred from the DNA. The sample table lists approximately 91,000 clones, around 73% of them with a count of one. Together, the top ten hold roughly 1.2% of the sample.

Here is what the overall study found, with its caveats: In the study, approximately 150 TCR beta chains were listed as associated with cytomegalovirus. Compared with the approximately 700-donor mean, donors in an Asian-associated ancestry cluster had fewer N-insertions in productive TCRs, according to a later genetic analysis. A later analysis found that HLA-associated TCR beta chains were more clonally expanded and had lower generation probabilities than equally common non-associated chains. In an earlier analysis of a few hundred of the donors, most TCR beta V segments were observed in productive rearrangements about 87% or about 30% of the time, broadly matching IMGT annotations. Immune exposure information for the cohort was limited to CMV serostatus. Linkage disequilibrium might explain the correlated functional status among segregating V segments, but an unknown experimental factor could not be excluded. According to the authors, the approach could potentially be generalized to other disease states and immunological phenotypes. The presence/absence analyses assumed that sequencing depth was roughly uniform across donors, and that assumption may not be true. In a later analysis, the rate of TCR association differed among HLA loci, with DRB1 alleles having the most associated TCRs and HLA-C alleles having the fewest. In vitro tests confirmed that a few of the cytomegalovirus-associated TCR beta chains recognize cytomegalovirus antigens. A later analysis found that most CMV-associated TCR beta chains appeared HLA-restricted, with HLA associations seemingly driven largely by CMV exposure. Because HLA typing was unavailable for some donors at each locus, only the typed subset was used in association tests. Some IMGT-functional V segments, including TRBV6-2 and TRBV6-3, could not be distinguished by the 87-base-pair reads and were therefore excluded. A further reported finding was that TCR beta sequences accurately predicted the HLA-A and HLA-B alleles for most subjects in the first cohort. According to a later analysis, parvovirus B19, influenza, CMV and Epstein-Barr virus appeared linked to several top co-occurrence clusters. A later genetic analysis associated a missense DCLRE1C variant with V-gene and J-gene trimming of TCR beta chains, and an independent cohort replicated the association. When HLA alleles, especially DR and DQ, strongly co-occurred, TCR associations were difficult to assign to individual alleles. Over 15 rarely observed V segments, including chromosome 9 orphons, were excluded from the earlier analysis of approximately 500 of the donors because counts were too low. In both the original and validation cohorts, the classifier was reported to diagnose cytomegalovirus status with high specificity and sensitivity. A group of highly shared sequence variants was considered likely to be a technical artifact of the sequencing pipeline. In a later analysis, more than 15,000 TCR beta sequences were associated with specific HLA alleles at a false discovery rate of 0.05. Across donors, most TCR sequences were observed very rarely, whereas some public TCRs were present in many individuals. The cohort was sequenced for TCR beta chains only, and without alpha or paired-chain data the features that could be detected were limited.

The cohort consisted of hundreds of healthy bone marrow donors. At the time of sampling, all cohort members were nominally healthy, though unrecorded immune exposures were likely present. The donor was CMV seronegative and was included in the group of a few hundred seronegative cohort members. Each donor provided a peripheral blood sample, and peripheral blood mononuclear cells were used for TCR beta sequencing. The Qiagen DNeasy Blood Extraction Kit was used to extract genomic DNA from the blood cell samples. The sequenced sample was PBMCs. The receptor chain draws on TRBV7-8 and TRBJ1-4, with a tentative D gene TRBD1 over 5 matching bases. The source is a female donor in good health and CMV-seronegative. The CDR3 protein sequence reads: CASSPVEGLGPNEKLFF. Here is the DNA: TGTGCCAGCAGCCCCGTGGAGGGGTTGGGTCCTAATGAAAAACTGTTTTTT.